This TCR beta chain was recorded in a study of cytomegalovirus exposure and HLA in healthy donors. The length of the CDR3 is 15 residues. The germline V gene has CDR1 SGHTA and CDR2 FQGNSA. Trimming stripped 5 bases from V and 0 bases from J, with 10 bases between. PCR was performed using 60 Vbeta and 13 Jbeta primers. Generated by immunoSEQ multiplex PCR, the TCRdb table keeps only in-frame clones and is missing some. The sample shows roughly 140,000 clones, approximately 81% of them seen only once. This sequence originates from a young woman in good health and CMV-seronegative. The sample consisted of PBMCs. This chain joins TRBV7-2 and TRBJ2-2; D is uncertain. For the CDR3, the DNA is TGTGCCAGCAGCCCCCGCCGGTCGAACACCGGGGAGCTGTTTTTT. Amino acids: CASSPRRSNTGELFF.